The next 28 T cell receptor beta chains were all read from a single sample in a study of blood T cell repertoires in COVID-19. Here immunoSEQ multiplex PCR was the method, and the copy in TCRdb shows in-frame clones only, minus some. This sample has around 150,000 clones; about 80% occur once, and the top ten carry roughly 20%. Source material: peripheral blood. These receptors all come from an elderly woman with acute or convalescent COVID-19.

V gene TRBV28 combines with J gene TRBJ1-1, with 8 bases fitting TRBD1. The V gene end was trimmed by 5 bases and the J gene end by 6 bases; junction bases not matched to a gene: 11. The CDR3 length is 15 residues. The germline V gene has CDR1 MDHEN and CDR2 SYDVKM. The CDR3 spells CASSPTAGGIAEAFF. The CDR3 DNA reads TGTGCCAGCAGTCCGACGGCAGGGGGCATAGCTGAAGCTTTCTTT.

This rearrangement joins TRBV5-6 to TRBJ2-7; tentative D call: TRBD2 (6 bases). Germline CDR1 SGHDT, CDR2 YYEEEE. V was clipped by 3 bases and J by 2 bases, with 12 bases between them. The CDR3 totals 14 residues. CDR3 amino acids: CASSSGLTPYEQYF. In nucleotides, the CDR3 is TGTGCCAGCAGCTCGGGACTCACTCCCTACGAGCAGTACTTC.

The CDR3 nucleotides are TGTGCCAGCAGGGCCTGGGGCAATTCCTATAATTCACCCCTCCACTTT. This codes for CASRAWGNSYNSPLHF. The rearrangement uses TRBV2 and TRBJ1-6; possible D gene TRBD1, 5 bases. The CDR3 sequence is 16 residues long. V dropped 6 bases and J dropped 1 base, with 13 bases sitting between them. Germline CDR1 reads SNHLY; CDR2 reads FYNNEI.

This chain connects TRBV10-1 to TRBJ1-5, with 10 nucleotides matching TRBD1. The CDR3 extends over 17 amino acids. J lost 4 bases, V lost 7 bases, and 13 bases had no gene match. CDR1 is WNHNN and CDR2 is SYGVQD in the germline V gene (reference sequence). The CDR3 DNA follows: TGCGCCAGCATTCGGGACAGGGGCCCCGCCATAAATCAGCCCCAGCATTTT. It encodes CASIRDRGPAINQPQHF.

The J gene is TRBJ1-6, the V gene TRBV7-2; 9 bases align to TRBD1. V lost 1 base to trimming and J lost 13 bases; unmatched junction nucleotides: 8. The CDR3 sequence is 15 residues long. Germline CDR1 and CDR2: SGHTA and FQGNSA. CDR3 bases: TGTGCCAGCAGCTTAGGGAAACAGGGGGCAGGTCCCCTCCACTTT. It specifies CASSLGKQGAGPLHF.

The chain uses TRBV10-3 and TRBJ1-1; 8 bases fit TRBD1. The germline gives CDR1 ENHRY, CDR2 SYGVKD. The CDR3 consists of 11 residues. V lost 6 bases and J lost 10; bases outside the gene matches: 4. The CDR3 reads CAIRTGDGAFF. CDR3 nucleotides: TGTGCCATCAGGACAGGGGACGGAGCTTTCTTT.

This clone was detected only a few times. V is TRBV4-3 and J is TRBJ2-6; TRBD1 agrees at 11 bases. The V gene end was trimmed by 8 bases and the J gene end by 0 bases; junction bases not matched to a gene: 0. Germline-derived CDR1 and CDR2 are LGHNA and YSLEER. The CDR3 runs to 15 residues. Here the CDR3 DNA reads TGCGCCAGCGGGACAGGGGGCTCTGGGGCCAACGTCCTGACTTTC. Translation: CASGTGGSGANVLTF.

This clone was seen only a few times. This chain connects TRBV4-3 to TRBJ2-3, with 7 bases lining up with TRBD1. From germline, CDR1 is LGHNA and CDR2 YSLEER. The CDR3 runs 18 residues. V gave up 0 bases and J gave up 0 bases; unmatched junction bases: 9. The CDR3 reads CASSQDPLRQGSTDTQYF. The CDR3 nucleotides are TGCGCCAGCAGCCAAGACCCCCTTCGACAGGGAAGCACAGATACGCAGTATTTT.

The table lists this clone with a few counts. This chain connects TRBV3-1 (or the pseudogene TRBV3-2) to TRBJ2-2, with D uncertain. Trimming shortened V by 1 base and J by 10 bases, and 7 bases separated the two germline ends. The germline V gene encodes CDR1 LGHDT and CDR2 YNNKEL (reference sequence). This CDR3 is 12 amino acids long. This CDR3 reads CASSQGASELFF. CDR3 DNA sequence: TGTGCCAGCAGCCAAGGGGCCTCGGAGCTGTTTTTT.

J is TRBJ1-1 and V is TRBV18; D uncertain. This CDR3 region has 13 residues. V was cut by 4 bases and J by 3 bases, with 9 bases left in between. Germline V gene lookup returns CDR1 KGHSH and CDR2 LQKENI. CDR3 bases: TGTGCCAGCTCACTTAATGGAGACACTGAAGCTTTCTTT. Protein product: CASSLNGDTEAFF.

This clone was recorded once. The chain joins TRBV4-3 to TRBJ1-2; D is perhaps TRBD1 (5 bases). CDR1 is LGHNA and CDR2 is YSLEER in the germline V gene. The CDR3 sequence is 14 residues long. Trimming left V 0 bases short and J 4 bases short, with 9 bases between. CDR3 region: CASSQDRGFYGYTF. In nucleotides, the CDR3 is TGCGCCAGCAGCCAAGATCGGGGGTTCTATGGCTACACCTTC.

A single count supports this clone. CDR3 sequence (DNA): TGTGCCGCTGGAAGGACAGGGAGGGACACTGAAGCTTTCTTT. Protein: CAAGRTGRDTEAFF. The chain links TRBV27 to TRBJ1-1, with 8 bases fitting TRBD1. The junction had 11 bases not matched to a gene; V was cut back by 11 bases and J by 3 bases. The length of the CDR3 is 14 residues. From germline, CDR1 is MNHEY and CDR2 SMNVEV (reference sequence).

The rearrangement uses TRBV10-3 and TRBJ1-1; D is possibly TRBD1 (5 bases). The CDR3 loop spans 13 amino acids. Germline values: CDR1 ENHRY, CDR2 SYGVKD. V shed 6 bases and J shed 3 bases, with 11 bases lying between them. The CDR3 loop reads CAISTDSYTEAFF. For the CDR3, the DNA is TGTGCCATCAGCACAGACAGTTACACTGAAGCTTTCTTT.

The chain employs TRBV5-1 and TRBJ1-3; no clear D. Trimming removed 4 bases at V and 0 bases at J, with 14 bases between. Germline values: CDR1 SGHRS, CDR2 YFSETQ. The CDR3 loop spans 16 amino acids. The CDR3 reads CASSHDTPGSGNTIYF. The CDR3 nucleotides read TGCGCCAGCAGCCATGACACTCCCGGCTCTGGAAACACCATATATTTT.

This clone was seen a single time. This rearrangement joins TRBV6-1 to TRBJ1-2; D may be TRBD1 (5 bases). The CDR3 is 13 residues long. V shed 2 bases and J shed 4 bases, with 8 bases lying between them. CDR1 is MNHNS and CDR2 is SASEGT in the germline V gene. CDR3 sequence (DNA): TGTGCCAGCAGTGAACCTGGGGCCTATGGCTACACCTTC. Its translation is CASSEPGAYGYTF.

The chain recombines TRBV21-1 with TRBJ2-7; TRBD2, the table's D call, lacks a check against the DNA. TRBV21-1 has pseudogene status. This CDR3 has 15 amino acids. The CDR3 region has the DNA TGTGCCAGCAGCAAAGCACAAAGCCGGGTCTACGAGCAGTACTTC. It yields the protein CASSKAQSRVYEQYF.

The chain recombines TRBV29-1 with TRBJ2-7; TRBD2 matches at 7 bases. V lost 1 base, J lost 3 bases, and 3 bases stayed unmatched. The CDR3 totals 13 residues. The V gene's germline CDR1 is SQVTM and CDR2 ANQGSEA. The CDR3 loop reads CSVEVGGVYEQYF. The CDR3 DNA follows: TGCAGCGTTGAAGTGGGAGGGGTCTACGAGCAGTACTTC.

The rearrangement links TRBV4-3 to TRBJ1-1; TRBD1 matches at 9 bases. Germline V gene sequence: CDR1 LGHNA, CDR2 YSLEER. The CDR3 length is 16 residues. Trimming cost V 6 bases and J 0 bases; bases outside gene matches: 8. CDR3 region: CASRAQGAPMNTEAFF. The CDR3, as DNA: TGCGCCAGCAGGGCACAGGGGGCGCCAATGAACACTGAAGCTTTCTTT.

The gene calls are TRBV7-9 and TRBJ2-7; a weak D match, TRBD1 (6 bases). V lost 1 base, J lost 2 bases, and 12 bases lay in between. Germline loops: CDR1 SEHNR, CDR2 FQNEAQ (reference sequence). The CDR3 is 15 amino acids. The CDR3, as DNA: TGTGCCAGCAGCTTAGACGGACAGCGGACCTACGAGCAGTACTTC. This encodes CASSLDGQRTYEQYF.

The V and J genes are TRBV10-3 and TRBJ2-1, with TRBD2 matching 7 bases. Germline loops: CDR1 ENHRY, CDR2 SYGVKD. Losses at the gene ends were 6 bases for V and 7 bases for J; bases not matched to a gene: 6. The CDR3 runs to 13 residues. CDR3 region: CAIRRELRNEQFF. CDR3 DNA: TGTGCCATCAGGCGGGAGTTAAGAAATGAGCAGTTCTTC.

The chain is built from TRBV7-8 and TRBJ1-5, with 10 bases matching TRBD1. Germline V gene sequence: CDR1 SGHVS, CDR2 FQNEAQ. V was pared by 0 bases and J by 7 bases, with 6 bases of the junction left unmatched. The CDR3 consists of 16 residues. For the CDR3, the DNA is TGTGCCAGCAGCTTAGCCCAAGACAGGGGGCCCCAGCCCCAGCATTTT. Protein sequence: CASSLAQDRGPQPQHF.

V is TRBV15 and J is TRBJ2-3; 11 bases map to TRBD2. This CDR3 has 18 residues. V lost 3 bases and J lost 0; bases outside the gene matches: 8. Germline V gene lookup returns CDR1 LNHNV and CDR2 YYDKDF (reference sequence). The CDR3 is CATSSDRTSGLSTDTQYF. CDR3 coding DNA: TGTGCCACCAGCAGCGACAGGACTAGCGGGCTTAGCACAGATACGCAGTATTTT.

V is TRBV4-1 and J is TRBJ1-4; tentatively, D is TRBD1 (5 bases). The CDR3 sequence is 16 residues long. The V end lost 4 bases, the J end lost 4 bases, and 16 bases lay between the germline ends. The V gene's germline CDR1 is MGHRA and CDR2 YSYEKL. The CDR3 DNA follows: TGCGCCAGCAGCCGTCCCCCAGGGCCGATTAATGAAAAACTGTTTTTT. Its translation is CASSRPPGPINEKLFF.

This clone occurred once. The chain recombines TRBV6-5 with TRBJ2-3, with a possible D match to TRBD1 (5 bases). Deletions cut 6 bases from V and 5 bases from J, with 12 bases between. CDR1 and CDR2 (germline): MNHEY, SVGAGI. The CDR3 sequence is 13 residues long. CDR3 DNA sequence: TGTGCCAGCAGGCTTGGACAAAAAGATACGCAGTATTTT. Translation: CASRLGQKDTQYF.

The chain carries TRBV7-9 and TRBJ1-3; perhaps TRBD1 as D (6 bases). Trimming took 4 bases from V and 2 from J, leaving 9 bases between them. The CDR3 length is 14 residues. Germline CDR1 and CDR2: SEHNR and FQNEAQ (reference sequence). CDR3 region: CASSYRVTGNTIYF. The CDR3 DNA reads as TGTGCCAGCAGCTACAGGGTGACTGGAAACACCATATATTTT. Full variable domain (remainder filled in from reference TRBV7-9 and TRBJ1-3): DTGVSQNPRHKITKRGQNVTFRCDPISEHNRLYWYRQTLGQGPEFLTYFQNEAQLEKSRLLSDRFSAERPKGSFSTLEIQRTEQGDSAMYLCASSYRVTGNTIYFGEGSWLTVV.

The CDR3 here is CASSNRVGGANVLTF. Written as DNA, the CDR3 is TGTGCCAGTTCGAACAGGGTTGGTGGGGCCAACGTCCTGACTTTC. V usage is TRBV2 and J usage is TRBJ2-6; D might be TRBD1 (6 bases). The germline V gene encodes CDR1 SNHLY and CDR2 FYNNEI. The CDR3 runs 15 residues. V lost 9 bases, J lost 3 bases, and 15 bases lay in between.

This chain uses TRBV5-1 with TRBJ2-1; D perhaps matches TRBD2 (5 bases). CDR3 length: 16 amino acids. Trimming cost V 0 bases and J 2 bases, with 12 bases left between them. Per the germline V gene, CDR1 is SGHRS and CDR2 is YFSETQ. CDR3 residues: CASSLDEGATYNEQFF. In nucleotides, the CDR3 is TGCGCCAGCAGCTTGGATGAGGGCGCGACCTACAATGAGCAGTTCTTC.

The rearrangement links TRBV28 to TRBJ2-7, with a tentative D call TRBD2 (5 bases). This CDR3 has 15 amino acids. V lost 2 bases, J lost 2 bases, and 13 bases lay in between. Germline CDR1 reads MDHEN; CDR2 reads SYDVKM. Written as DNA, the CDR3 is TGTGCCAGCAGTTTACTAGGTGAGGGCCCCTACGAGCAGTACTTC. Translating it yields CASSLLGEGPYEQYF. Variable domain in full (rest from reference TRBV28 and TRBJ2-7): DVKVTQSSRYLVKRTGEKVFLECVQDMDHENMFWYRQDPGLGLRLIYFSYDVKMKEKGDIPEGYSVSREKKERFSLILESASTNQTSMYLCASSLLGEGPYEQYFGPGTRLTVT.